A selection of T cell receptor beta chains follows, all from one sample in a study of CXCR3-negative and CXCR3-positive naive CD8 T cells. After re-calling the 5' RACE reads, TCRdb lists one entry per CDR3 protein, DNA absent. Seen in this sample are 85,000 to 120,000 distinct CDR3 sequences; the ten most common clones hold roughly 0.4%. The sample comprised naive CXCR3+ CD8+ T cells from blood. These receptor sequences come from a human donor in good health. Some clones in this sample may be carry-over from other donors' samples. Each CDR3 is given with its conserved first and last residue. Each record gives: CDR3 protein, V gene, J gene.

CDR3: CASSWTPSGEQYF
V: TRBV5-1
J: TRBJ2-7

CDR3: CASSVNYEQYF
V: TRBV7-9
J: TRBJ2-7

CDR3: CASSEVPRESVHEQYF
V: TRBV2
J: TRBJ2-7

CDR3: CASSQRDSSYEQYF
V: TRBV3-1
J: TRBJ2-7

CDR3: CASSLMPGQGIRTEAFF
V: TRBV27
J: TRBJ1-1

CDR3: CASSYSGQGSYGYTF
V: TRBV6-5
J: TRBJ1-2

CDR3: CASSFAGAGPGELFF
V: TRBV28
J: TRBJ2-2

CDR3: CASSTRTGPAKNIQYF
V: TRBV4-3
J: TRBJ2-4

CDR3: CSGDTGDGGYTF
V: TRBV29-1
J: TRBJ1-2

CDR3: CASSLPGGANTEAFF
V: TRBV7-9
J: TRBJ1-1

CDR3: CASNPFTDPEQEGRLFF
V: TRBV19
J: TRBJ2-2

CDR3: CASSSGPPYRAEAFF
V: TRBV7-2
J: TRBJ1-1

CDR3: CASSFRTGDTGELFF
V: TRBV12-3/TRBV12-4
J: TRBJ2-2

CDR3: CSVEESIGGDYFF
V: TRBV29-1
J: TRBJ2-7

CDR3: CASSQDREGDEQYF
V: TRBV4-1
J: TRBJ2-7

CDR3: CASSSRDSSAYEQYF
V: TRBV7-2
J: TRBJ2-7

CDR3: CASSLTGGREQYF
V: TRBV27
J: TRBJ2-7

CDR3: CAISESGLAGGTYEQYF
V: TRBV10-3
J: TRBJ2-7

CDR3: CASSSGQGASWTEAFF
V: TRBV19
J: TRBJ1-1

CDR3: CASSDGTGVTDEQYF
V: TRBV5-1
J: TRBJ2-7

CDR3: CASSIGLAGGLETQYF
V: TRBV19
J: TRBJ2-5

CDR3: CASAFSGSSQETQYF
V: TRBV9
J: TRBJ2-5

CDR3: CASSPRDREETQYF
V: TRBV7-9
J: TRBJ2-5

CDR3: CAIPGRDSYEQYF
V: TRBV2
J: TRBJ2-7

CDR3: CASSLVNSGFDEQYF
V: TRBV5-6
J: TRBJ2-7

CDR3: CASTRDGAEAFF
V: TRBV12-3/TRBV12-4
J: TRBJ1-1

CDR3: CASEARDQSYNEQFF
V: TRBV23-1
J: TRBJ2-1

CDR3: CASSLSAGSVPTDTQYF
V: TRBV7-2
J: TRBJ2-3

CDR3: CASSKQGLAGMNEQYF
V: TRBV2
J: TRBJ2-7

CDR3: CSVWGNTGELFF
V: TRBV29-1
J: TRBJ2-2

CDR3: CASSLISYPSTDTQYF
V: TRBV28
J: TRBJ2-3

CDR3: CSVERDPGLNEKLFF
V: TRBV29-1
J: TRBJ1-4

CDR3: CASTDGIRGGNEQFF
V: TRBV7-3
J: TRBJ2-1

CDR3: CASRGTGETQYF
V: TRBV2
J: TRBJ2-5

CDR3: CASRQGAQGNEETQYF
V: TRBV3-1
J: TRBJ2-5

CDR3: CASSLGYRNEQFF
V: TRBV11-2
J: TRBJ2-1

CDR3: CASSLAREQYF
V: TRBV7-9
J: TRBJ2-7

CDR3: CASGIRLSGPPVEQYF
V: TRBV10-1
J: TRBJ2-7

CDR3: CASSPHYEQFF
V: TRBV25-1
J: TRBJ2-1

CDR3: CASGIGRGDEQFF
V: TRBV12-5
J: TRBJ2-1

CDR3: CASSQDSLLSEALF
V: TRBV4-3
J: TRBJ1-1

CDR3: CASSLTGALATF
V: TRBV13
J: TRBJ1-2

CDR3: CASSFLPGQGDTEAFF
V: TRBV13
J: TRBJ1-1